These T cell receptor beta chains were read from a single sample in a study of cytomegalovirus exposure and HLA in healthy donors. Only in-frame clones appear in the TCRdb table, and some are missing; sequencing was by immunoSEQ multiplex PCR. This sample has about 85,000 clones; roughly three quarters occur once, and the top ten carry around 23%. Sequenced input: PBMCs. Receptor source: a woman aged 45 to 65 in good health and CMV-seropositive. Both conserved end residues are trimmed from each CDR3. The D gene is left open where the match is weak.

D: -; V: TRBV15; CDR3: ATSRDSWGHRTSNYGYT
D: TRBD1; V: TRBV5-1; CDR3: ASSLHRGADSPLH
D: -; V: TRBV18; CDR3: ASSPGGPDEQY
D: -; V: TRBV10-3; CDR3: AISEAGERNYGYT
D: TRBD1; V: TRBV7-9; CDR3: ASSHGTGGETQY
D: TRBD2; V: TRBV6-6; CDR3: ASSYVPGTRYEQF
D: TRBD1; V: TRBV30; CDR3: AQGQGGVEAF
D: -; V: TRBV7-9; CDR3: ASSLDGKGGAF
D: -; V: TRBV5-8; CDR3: ASSPSQGIRTEAF
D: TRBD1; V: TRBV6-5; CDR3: ASSRDSLYGYT
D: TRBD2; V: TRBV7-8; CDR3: ASSFGLAGSSYEQY
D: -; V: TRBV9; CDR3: ASSVATTTPGEQF
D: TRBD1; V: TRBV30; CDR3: AWNDREPGYT
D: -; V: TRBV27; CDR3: ASSLHDPQGTEAF
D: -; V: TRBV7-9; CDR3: AIILSGAGETQY
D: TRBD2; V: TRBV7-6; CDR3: ASSFISGEGQNEQF
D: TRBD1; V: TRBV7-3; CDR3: ASSLRGGTGFAHYGYT
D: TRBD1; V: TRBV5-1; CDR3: ASSPPGQGLSAGELF
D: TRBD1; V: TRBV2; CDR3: ASRGTGGNQPQH
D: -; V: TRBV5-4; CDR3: ASSSDRRYEQY
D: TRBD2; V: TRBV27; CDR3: ASLEVGGNTDTQY
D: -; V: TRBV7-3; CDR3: ASSFSGGGETQY
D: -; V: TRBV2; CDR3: ASSDRTTNEKLF
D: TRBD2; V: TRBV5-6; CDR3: ASSPGLASQETQY
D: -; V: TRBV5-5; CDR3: ASSWSRSGISGNTIY
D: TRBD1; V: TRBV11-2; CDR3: ASLPRDRGGTEAF
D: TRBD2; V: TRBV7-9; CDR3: ASRLTSVETQY
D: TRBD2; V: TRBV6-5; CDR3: ASSYSLAGVTDTQY
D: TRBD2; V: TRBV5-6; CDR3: ASSTTSGRAF
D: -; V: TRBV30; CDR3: AWSHGGAVLGSEQF
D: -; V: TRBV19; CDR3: ASTRRDFYGYT
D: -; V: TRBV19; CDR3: ASSMSGYSYNEQF
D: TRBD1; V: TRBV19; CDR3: ASSMAQGDEKLF
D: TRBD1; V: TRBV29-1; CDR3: SVALNTGDYGYT
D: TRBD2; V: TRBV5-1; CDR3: ASSLELAEETQY
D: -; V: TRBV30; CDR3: AWSMSSGNQPQH
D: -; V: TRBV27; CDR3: ASSSLLGVNTEAF
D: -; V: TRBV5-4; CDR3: ASSPLMRSDTEAF